Listed below are T cell receptor beta chains from one sample, sequenced in a study of tumor-infiltrating lymphocytes in localized non-small cell lung cancer. Here immunoSEQ multiplex PCR was the method, and the copy in TCRdb shows in-frame clones only, minus some. The sample has about 16,000 clones; around 41% are singletons. The material sequenced was lung tumor tissue. The receptors stem from a human donor with non-small cell lung cancer. CDR3s include the opening cysteine and the closing phenylalanine or tryptophan. The D gene is left open where the match is weak. Not every row has a clone size; where given, it reads once, few, many or a size class.

J: TRBJ1-2
length: 11
D: -
V: TRBV20-1
size: -
CDR3: CSATGPGGYTF

J: TRBJ2-3
length: 13
D: -
V: TRBV27
size: medium-sized
CDR3: CASRLDSTDTQYF

J: TRBJ1-2
length: 15
D: -
V: TRBV27
size: -
CDR3: CASSLVRGSGNGYTF

J: TRBJ2-3
length: 14
D: -
V: TRBV9
size: -
CDR3: CASSVLGPADTQYF

J: TRBJ1-3
length: 12
D: -
V: TRBV10-3
size: few
CDR3: CAISLKGNTIYF

J: TRBJ1-2
length: 13
D: -
V: TRBV14
size: few
CDR3: CASSQDPWGGYTF

J: TRBJ1-1
length: 13
D: -
V: TRBV7-3
size: many
CDR3: CASSSTGNTEAFF

J: TRBJ2-1
length: 14
D: -
V: TRBV7-2
size: many
CDR3: CASSLNAGKNEQFF

J: TRBJ1-5
length: 15
D: -
V: TRBV7-2
size: -
CDR3: CASSLVQDSNQPQHF

J: TRBJ1-3
length: 13
D: -
V: TRBV6-1
size: -
CDR3: CASRGPPGNTIYF

J: TRBJ1-1
length: 15
D: TRBD1
V: TRBV30
size: -
CDR3: CAWKRGLVANTEAFF

J: TRBJ2-3
length: 17
D: -
V: TRBV7-9
size: -
CDR3: CASSLYEGGLGTDTQYF

J: TRBJ2-4
length: 12
D: -
V: TRBV7-2
size: -
CDR3: CASNQQGNIQYF

J: TRBJ1-5
length: 14
D: -
V: TRBV4-1
size: medium-sized
CDR3: CASSQAQGNQPQHF

J: TRBJ1-5
length: 15
D: TRBD1
V: TRBV9
size: -
CDR3: CASSTQGQVGQPQHF

J: TRBJ2-3
length: 17
D: TRBD1
V: TRBV27
size: few
CDR3: CASSFLGKQGKTDTQYF

J: TRBJ1-5
length: 15
D: TRBD1
V: TRBV19
size: few
CDR3: CASSVKDRSNQPQHF

J: TRBJ2-3
length: 15
D: -
V: TRBV10-3
size: -
CDR3: CAISDLGTSTDTQYF

J: TRBJ1-1
length: 14
D: -
V: TRBV30
size: few
CDR3: CAWSVISVNTEAFF

J: TRBJ1-3
length: 14
D: -
V: TRBV19
size: -
CDR3: CATRDDSSGNTIYF

J: TRBJ1-6
length: 12
D: -
V: TRBV7-9
size: few
CDR3: CASSLQDSPLHF

J: TRBJ2-7
length: 13
D: TRBD1
V: TRBV6-1
size: medium-sized
CDR3: CASRGTGGLGQYF

J: TRBJ2-7
length: 13
D: -
V: TRBV4-1
size: -
CDR3: CASSQPPGYEQYF

J: TRBJ1-6
length: 20
D: TRBD1
V: TRBV4-3
size: -
CDR3: CASSHTRWGRGNDYNSPLHF

J: TRBJ2-5
length: 13
D: -
V: TRBV14
size: few
CDR3: CASSQERAAPQYF

J: TRBJ2-2
length: 16
D: TRBD1
V: TRBV7-2
size: -
CDR3: CASSVRGQGNTGELFF

J: TRBJ1-4
length: 18
D: -
V: TRBV21-1
size: many
CDR3: CASSAYVRGLKTNEKLFF

J: TRBJ2-7
length: 13
D: -
V: TRBV6-5
size: few
CDR3: CAAGRGRFYEQYF

J: TRBJ1-2
length: 14
D: -
V: TRBV9
size: -
CDR3: CASSAKGRKYGYTF

J: TRBJ1-5
length: 15
D: -
V: TRBV7-2
size: -
CDR3: CASSLNWGSNQPQHF

J: TRBJ1-1
length: 11
D: -
V: TRBV20-1
size: -
CDR3: CRTTQGAAAFF

J: TRBJ2-7
length: 16
D: TRBD2
V: TRBV7-2
size: -
CDR3: CASSSPTSGALYEQYF

J: TRBJ2-1
length: 15
D: TRBD1
V: TRBV7-6
size: many
CDR3: CASSYGQGIINEQFF

J: TRBJ1-3
length: 14
D: -
V: TRBV29-1
size: -
CDR3: CSVSVGASGNTIYF

J: TRBJ2-5
length: 11
D: -
V: TRBV6-6
size: few
CDR3: CASSNSETQYF

J: TRBJ2-5
length: 15
D: -
V: TRBV4-1
size: medium-sized
CDR3: CASSQGLGVGETQYF

J: TRBJ1-5
length: 15
D: -
V: TRBV28
size: -
CDR3: CASSFPTEGDQPQHF

J: TRBJ2-2
length: 14
D: -
V: TRBV6-5
size: medium-sized
CDR3: CASMGGLWGGELFF

J: TRBJ2-1
length: 13
D: -
V: TRBV6-6
size: -
CDR3: CASSPGDYNEQFF

J: TRBJ2-5
length: 15
D: -
V: TRBV11-3
size: many
CDR3: CASSLGGRRGETQYF

J: TRBJ1-6
length: 17
D: -
V: TRBV5-6
size: medium-sized
CDR3: CASSKRLDTKPNSPLHF

J: TRBJ2-5
length: 17
D: -
V: TRBV14
size: medium-sized
CDR3: CASSQDLVGGPQETQYF

J: TRBJ2-4
length: 16
D: -
V: TRBV5-1
size: once
CDR3: CASSLEGVGGKNIQYF

J: TRBJ1-3
length: 15
D: TRBD1
V: TRBV15
size: few
CDR3: CATGSRDRVQNTIYF

J: TRBJ1-2
length: 15
D: -
V: TRBV7-2
size: -
CDR3: CASSPRASPDYGYTF

J: TRBJ2-7
length: 17
D: -
V: TRBV15
size: once
CDR3: CATSRDQATTADYEQYF

J: TRBJ2-1
length: 15
D: TRBD2
V: TRBV7-2
size: few
CDR3: CASSLAGTNNNEQFF

J: TRBJ1-3
length: 15
D: -
V: TRBV15
size: -
CDR3: CATSRDRGQGNTIYF

J: TRBJ2-7
length: 15
D: TRBD1
V: TRBV15
size: few
CDR3: CATSRGGDSSYEQYF

J: TRBJ1-2
length: 15
D: -
V: TRBV7-9
size: -
CDR3: CASSARTEANYGYTF

J: TRBJ1-1
length: 13
D: -
V: TRBV4-3
size: -
CDR3: CASSPILGAEAFF

J: TRBJ1-1
length: 13
D: -
V: TRBV5-3
size: -
CDR3: CARSLRGGGEAFF

J: TRBJ2-6
length: 16
D: -
V: TRBV25-1
size: medium-sized
CDR3: CASSRSRTSGANVLTF

J: TRBJ1-6
length: 14
D: -
V: TRBV7-2
size: -
CDR3: CASAPQGRGSPLHF

J: TRBJ2-5
length: 15
D: -
V: TRBV7-9
size: few
CDR3: CASSLGAGDEETQYF